This T cell receptor (beta chain) was captured in a study of cytomegalovirus exposure and HLA in healthy donors. Study background: Among 150 million to 200 million T cells, an earlier analysis found 90 million to 130 million unique TCR beta sequences. Of some 400 genotyped donors, about 81% grouped in the Caucasian-associated ancestry cluster. Study results and limitations: The CMV antigen specificity of a few CMV-associated chains was confirmed through in vitro analysis.

The study ran its PCR with 60 Vbeta and 13 Jbeta primers. The protocol was immunoSEQ multiplex PCR, while the TCRdb copy is restricted to in-frame clones and leaves out a portion. The sample lists about 120,000 clones; roughly 87% were seen once. Comments on this clone: No antigen is known for it.

Sequencing was performed on PBMCs. The TCR was taken from a woman under 30 in good health and CMV-seronegative.

The CDR3 here is CASFEGLPEKLFF. The CDR3 DNA is TGTGCCAGCTTCGAGGGACTCCCTGAAAAACTGTTTTTT. V is TRBV18 and J is TRBJ1-4; possible D gene TRBD1, 5 bases. V was pared by 7 bases and J by 7 bases, with 13 bases between. The germline CDR1 and CDR2 sequences are KGHSH and LQKENI. There are 13 residues in the CDR3.